The T cell receptor (beta chain) under discussion was sequenced for a study of blood T cell repertoires in COVID-19. Germline V gene data show CDR1 as MNHEY and CDR2 as SVGAGI. V gave up 7 bases and J gave up 0 bases, with 7 bases separating them. The CDR3 totals 14 residues. Methods used by the authors: Amplifying reference gene primers gave estimates of nucleated cell counts. Method: immunoSEQ multiplex PCR; TCRdb's copy keeps in-frame clones and lacks some. The V and J calls and the clone size are those of that table, but D and trimming were determined from the DNA. The sample holds under 45,000 clones, over 70% seen once.

The sequencing sample was made of peripheral blood. The V call is TRBV6-5, the J call TRBJ1-6, with D unclear. The origin of this receptor is a human donor in a cohort sampled during active COVID-19. The CDR3 bases are TGTGCCAGCACCCCGAGCTCCTATAATTCACCCCTCCACTTT. This encodes CASTPSSYNSPLHF.